This TCR beta chain was sequenced in a study of cytomegalovirus exposure and HLA in healthy donors. The wider study: Earlier sequencing of 150 million to 200 million T cells yielded 100 million to 120 million unique TCR beta sequences.

In the PCR, 60 Vbeta and 13 Jbeta primers were used. Methods used by the authors: Counted up in a later analysis, unique TCR beta chains came to approximately 77 million, with around 11 million shared. Here immunoSEQ multiplex PCR was the method, and the copy in TCRdb shows in-frame clones only, minus some. That table is the source of V, J and clone size, and D and trimming were worked out from the DNA. The sample yields over 200,000 clones, roughly four fifths seen once. The germline CDR1 and CDR2 sequences are SGHTA and FQGTGA. CDR3 length: 15 residues. V was pared by 1 base and J by 4 bases, with 12 bases between. The study's findings and limits: A previous analysis found most TCR beta V segments productive roughly 90% or roughly 30% of the time. A later analysis found that most CMV-associated TCR beta chains appeared HLA-restricted.

A word on this clone: As yet, its antigen is unknown.

The sequenced material came from PBMCs. The source of this sequence is a woman between 35 and 50 years old in good health and CMV-seronegative. The V and J genes are TRBV7-3 and TRBJ2-3, with a possible D match to TRBD2 (5 bases). DNA of the CDR3: TGTGCCAGCAGCTTAATAGGCAGAGCGGCAGATACGCAGTATTTT. Residues: CASSLIGRAADTQYF.